A single sample gave rise to the 24 T cell receptor beta chains below, sequenced in a study of OX40 agonist ivuxolimab in advanced cancers. TCRdb's copy holds only in-frame clones and misses some; the assay was immunoSEQ multiplex PCR. The data contain some 35,000 clones, 65% to 85% of them singletons. This material consisted of CD4+ or CD8+ T cells sorted from blood, taken in a trial of the OX40 agonist ivuxolimab. These receptors all come from an adult with an advanced solid tumor such as melanoma, head and neck, liver or kidney cancer.

The CDR3 here is CANAHDTEAFF. The CDR3 coding sequence is TGTGCTAATGCCCACGACACTGAAGCTTTCTTT. V is TRBV12-5 and J is TRBJ1-1; no firm D call. Trimming stripped 10 bases from V and 3 bases from J, with 9 bases between. CDR1 is LGHNT, CDR2 FRNRAP, per germline. The CDR3 consists of 11 residues.

This clone appeared a few times. This chain joins TRBV7-9 and TRBJ2-3, with TRBD2 identical over 9 bases. The CDR3 runs to 15 residues. Looked up from germline, CDR1 is SEHNR and CDR2 is FQNEAQ (reference sequence). The V gene end was trimmed by 2 bases and the J gene end by 4 bases; junction bases not matched to a gene: 4. This CDR3 reads CASSLYSGGPDTQYF. Written as DNA, the CDR3 is TGTGCCAGCAGCTTATATAGCGGGGGACCAGATACGCAGTATTTT.

The chain employs TRBV7-9 and TRBJ2-1, with TRBD1 as a possible D gene (5 bases). The CDR3 totals 15 residues. Germline-derived CDR1 and CDR2 are SEHNR and FQNEAQ (reference sequence). Trimming took off 5 bases at V and 5 bases at J, with 16 bases between the two ends. The CDR3 DNA is TGTGCCAGCAGCCTAGAGAAGGGGAAAGACAATGAGCAGTTCTTC. Translated, it gives CASSLEKGKDNEQFF.

J is TRBJ1-2 and V is TRBV27, with 9 bases lining up with TRBD1. The CDR3 spans 14 residues. Germline CDR1 MNHEY, CDR2 SMNVEV (reference sequence). With V trimmed by 8 bases and J by 4 bases, 8 bases remained unmatched. The CDR3 bases are TGTGCCAGCCGACTACAGGGGGCGGGCTATGGCTACACCTTC. Translation: CASRLQGAGYGYTF.

This rearrangement joins TRBV4-1 to TRBJ1-6, with a tentative D call TRBD1 (5 bases). This CDR3 contains 15 residues. Germline V gives CDR1 MGHRA, CDR2 YSYEKL. V lost 3 bases and J lost 8, with 14 bases in between. The chain's CDR3 is CASSQVDSPDSPLHF. For the CDR3, the DNA is TGCGCCAGCAGCCAGGTCGACAGTCCCGATTCACCCCTCCACTTT.

J is TRBJ2-1 and V is TRBV5-1; maybe TRBD1 (6 bases). V was shortened by 7 bases and J by 6 bases, with 14 bases between the two germline ends. Germline CDR1 reads SGHRS; CDR2 reads YFSETQ. CDR3 length equals 13 residues. Here the CDR3 reads CASGTGQRNEQFF. The CDR3 coding sequence is TGCGCCAGCGGGACCGGACAGCGCAATGAGCAGTTCTTC.

V is TRBV11-1 and J is TRBJ2-7; TRBD1 matches at 8 bases. In germline, CDR1 is SGHAT, CDR2 FQDESV (reference sequence). The J segment lost 3 bases and the V segment lost 5 bases, leaving 6 bases of the junction unmatched. The CDR3 loop spans 14 amino acids. This chain's CDR3 is CASSPLTGDYEQYF. The CDR3 nucleotides are TGTGCCAGCAGCCCCTTGACAGGGGACTACGAGCAGTACTTC.

The chain employs TRBV5-5 and TRBJ2-7, with D tentatively TRBD1 or TRBD2 (5 bases each). Deletions cut 4 bases from V and 2 bases from J, with 10 bases between. Per the germline V gene, CDR1 is SGHKS and CDR2 is YYEKEE (reference sequence). The CDR3 consists of 13 residues. CDR3 in DNA: TGTGCCAGCAGCAGGGACGGTCCCTACGAGCAGTACTTC. It encodes CASSRDGPYEQYF.

The chain has TRBV7-9 and TRBJ2-1; possible D gene TRBD1, 5 bases. The CDR3 contains 15 residues. Trimming took 2 bases from V and 1 from J, leaving 9 bases between them. Germline-derived CDR1 and CDR2 are SEHNR and FQNEAQ (reference sequence). This CDR3 is CASSLPDTSYNEQFF. The CDR3 coding sequence is TGTGCCAGCAGCTTACCGGACACGTCCTACAATGAGCAGTTCTTC.

This clone was seen only a few times. The J gene is TRBJ1-2, the V gene TRBV4-3; D may be TRBD1 (6 bases). Germline V gene sequence: CDR1 LGHNA, CDR2 YSLEER. The CDR3 runs 15 residues. Trimming took off 2 bases at V and 4 bases at J, with 14 bases between the two ends. CDR3 protein: CASSQSQGLGYGYTF. For the CDR3, the DNA is TGCGCCAGCAGCCAAAGTCAGGGGCTGGGCTATGGCTACACCTTC.

The rearrangement links TRBV4-3 to TRBJ2-1; 12 positions match TRBD2. The CDR3 runs to 15 residues. V lost 4 bases and J lost 5; bases outside the gene matches: 3. CDR1 and CDR2 (germline): LGHNA, YSLEER. The CDR3 DNA follows: TGCGCCAGCAGCCCTCTAGCGGGGGGGAACAATGAGCAGTTCTTC. This gives the protein CASSPLAGGNNEQFF.

V gene TRBV6-4 combines with J gene TRBJ2-3; 7 bases align to TRBD1. J lost 1 base, V lost 0 bases, and 1 base had no gene match. The CDR3 runs 15 residues. The germline V gene has CDR1 MRHNA and CDR2 SNTAGT. CDR3 loop: CASSDSGGGTDTQYF. The CDR3, as DNA: TGTGCCAGCAGTGACTCAGGGGGCGGCACAGATACGCAGTATTTT.

The V and J genes are TRBV7-2 and TRBJ1-6, with D uncertain. CDR3 size: 15 residues. Per germline, CDR1 SGHTA and CDR2 FQGNSA. Between the trimmed V and J ends, which lost 2 bases and 8 bases, there was a span of 13 bases. CDR3 DNA sequence: TGTGCCAGCAGCTTAAACTCCGGGATGGATTCACCCCTCCACTTT. Protein: CASSLNSGMDSPLHF. The full variable domain, with the rest looked up from reference TRBV7-2 and TRBJ1-6, is GAGVSQSPSNKVTEKGKDVELRCDPISGHTALYWYRQSLGQGLEFLIYFQGNSAPDKSGLPSDRFSAERTGGSVSTLTIQRTQQEDSAVYLCASSLNSGMDSPLHFGNGTRLTVT.

This chain links TRBV4-1 with TRBJ2-7; 8 bases align to TRBD2. Germline CDR1 is MGHRA and CDR2 is YSYEKL. The J segment lost 4 bases and the V segment lost 1 base, leaving 12 bases of the junction unmatched. CDR3 size: 17 residues. The CDR3 protein is CASSQAPSRAGVYEQYF. The CDR3 region has the DNA TGCGCCAGCAGCCAAGCTCCATCTAGAGCGGGAGTTTACGAGCAGTACTTC.

CDR3 region: CASSLGLGEGANEKLFF. CDR3 nucleotide sequence: TGTGCCAGCAGCTTGGGTTTAGGGGAAGGGGCTAATGAAAAACTGTTTTTT. This sequence joins TRBV5-5 and TRBJ1-4, with D possibly being TRBD1 (5 bases). The germline CDR1 and CDR2 sequences are SGHKS and YYEKEE (reference sequence). The V gene lost 0 bases and the J gene lost 3 bases, with 15 bases spanning the gap. The CDR3 consists of 17 residues.

The chain couples TRBV5-4 to TRBJ2-2; D is perhaps TRBD1 or TRBD2 (5 bases each). Germline CDR1 is SGHNT and CDR2 is YYREEE (reference sequence). CDR3 length: 15 amino acids. Trimming took off 1 base at V and 5 bases at J, with 12 bases between the two ends. CDR3 nucleotides: TGTGCCAGCAGCTTGAGAGGGGAAGGGACCGGGGAGCTGTTTTTT. It is translated as CASSLRGEGTGELFF.

V and J are TRBV27 and TRBJ1-1; 7 bases are a match to TRBD1. The germline V gene encodes CDR1 MNHEY and CDR2 SMNVEV (reference sequence). The length of the CDR3 is 16 residues. V dropped 3 bases and J dropped 3; count of bases not matched to a gene: 10. The DNA for the CDR3 is TGTGCCAGCAGTTTCGGCAGGGGGATAATTGACACTGAAGCTTTCTTT. It translates to CASSFGRGIIDTEAFF.

A single count supports this clone. The chain uses TRBV7-2 and TRBJ2-7; TRBD1 agrees at 10 bases. V shed 4 bases, J shed 4 bases, and the junction held 4 bases outside the gene matches. The length of the CDR3 is 14 residues. Germline CDR1 is SGHTA and CDR2 is FQGNSA. CDR3 sequence (DNA): TGTGCCAGCAGCTCAGGGACAGGGGCATACGAGCAGTACTTC. The encoded protein is CASSSGTGAYEQYF.

The chain uses TRBV10-3 and TRBJ2-5, with D hard to call. The CDR3 is made up of 12 amino acids. Germline V gene data show CDR1 as ENHRY and CDR2 as SYGVKD. With 3 bases removed from V and 5 bases from J, the gap between germline ends came to 7 bases. CDR3 in amino acids: CAISESYETQYF. The CDR3 DNA follows: TGTGCCATCAGTGAATCCTACGAGACCCAGTACTTC.

This rearrangement joins TRBV7-9 to TRBJ2-7; D is ambiguous. Germline V gene sequence: CDR1 SEHNR, CDR2 FQNEAQ (reference sequence). Trimming took off 3 bases at V and 6 bases at J, with 9 bases between the two ends. There are 12 residues in the CDR3. CDR3 sequence (DNA): TGTGCCAGCAGCTTTATCTCCGGCGAGCAGTACTTC. It is translated as CASSFISGEQYF.

The V gene is TRBV28, the J gene TRBJ2-1; tentatively, D is TRBD1 (5 bases). Germline lookup yields CDR1 MDHEN and CDR2 SYDVKM. Trimming stripped 6 bases from V and 8 bases from J, with 17 bases between. The CDR3 consists of 14 residues. CDR3 sequence (DNA): TGTGCCAGCAGCCCTCTTTCCATAGGGGATGAGCAGTTCTTC. Translating gives CASSPLSIGDEQFF.

Sample share makes this clone medium-sized. V gene TRBV9 combines with J gene TRBJ2-7; 7 nucleotides align to TRBD2. This CDR3 spans 16 amino acids. Germline CDR1 and CDR2: SGDLS and YYNGEE. The J segment lost 3 bases and the V segment lost 4 bases, leaving 13 bases of the junction unmatched. The DNA for the CDR3 is TGTGCCAGCAGCATCTCCAGCGGGGTGGGGTACTACGAGCAGTACTTC. Translating gives CASSISSGVGYYEQYF.

This chain connects TRBV6-5 to TRBJ2-3; D is unresolved. The CDR3 length is 12 residues. CDR1 is MNHEY and CDR2 is SVGAGI in the germline V gene. V was clipped by 0 bases and J by 7 bases, with 5 bases between them. The CDR3 is CASSYSGNTQYF. Written as DNA, the CDR3 is TGTGCCAGCAGTTACTCGGGGAATACGCAGTATTTT.

This rearrangement joins TRBV12-5 to TRBJ2-2; tentative D call: TRBD2 (5 bases). The CDR3 runs 17 residues. Trimming stripped 2 bases from V and 7 bases from J, with 20 bases between. From germline, CDR1 is LGHNT and CDR2 FRNRAP. The CDR3 loop reads CASGLSPGEGVSGELFF. DNA of the CDR3: TGTGCTAGTGGTTTGTCCCCAGGAGAGGGAGTCAGCGGGGAGCTGTTTTTT.